There are a few counts of the clone carrying this TCR beta chain. These data belong to a study of blood T cell repertoires in COVID-19. Study overall: The United States, Italy and Spain provided the acute and convalescent COVID-19 samples.

Methods used by the authors: Amplified reference gene primers provided the basis for estimating nucleated cell counts. The data were produced by immunoSEQ multiplex PCR, yet TCRdb's version contains in-frame clones alone and is incomplete. Clonal size and the V and J genes are those of that table, whereas D and trimming came from the DNA. There are under 250,000 clones in the sample; roughly 82% occur only once, and about 4.4% lies in the top ten. The receptor was derived from a woman aged 70-85 years with acute or convalescent COVID-19. Material for sequencing was peripheral blood.

The CDR3 DNA reads TGTGCCAGCAGTTCACCGGGACAGGGGAGGGGCTATGGCTACACCTTC. It yields the protein CASSSPGQGRGYGYTF. The V call is TRBV28, the J call TRBJ1-2, with 10 positions matching TRBD1. In germline, CDR1 is MDHEN, CDR2 SYDVKM. This CDR3 is 16 amino acids long. The J segment lost 4 bases and the V segment lost 4 bases, leaving 9 bases of the junction unmatched.